This is a list of T cell receptor beta chains from one sample in a study of blood T cell repertoires in COVID-19. Only in-frame clones appear in the TCRdb table, and some are missing; sequencing was by immunoSEQ multiplex PCR. This repertoire shows 350,000 to 500,000 clones, roughly 84% found once; its top ten account for about 1.5%. Sequenced material: PBMCs or T cells enriched from blood (not recorded which). Receptors originate from a woman under 30 who had been exposed to COVID-19. The CDR3 runs from the conserved cysteine through the conserved F or W. D genes are given only for firm matches. Rows give clone size only sometimes, using once, few, many, or a class for an expanded clone.

>TRBJ1-5|-|-|TRBV5-6
TGTGCCAGCAGCTTCCCCGGGCAGCCCCAGCATTTT
CASSFPGQPQHF
>TRBJ2-7|-|TRBD2|TRBV4-1
TGCGCCAGCAAGAAGGGACTAGCGGCCTCCTACGAGCAGTACTTC
CASKKGLAASYEQYF
>TRBJ1-5|-|-|TRBV6-4
TGTGCCAGCAGCCCGCAGGGAGGAGGCAATCAGCCCCAGCATTTT
CASSPQGGGNQPQHF
>TRBJ2-7|once|-|TRBV12-3/TRBV12-4
TGTGCCAGCAGTTTATTGGGCCCCTACGAGCAGTACTTC
CASSLLGPYEQYF
>TRBJ1-6|-|TRBD1|TRBV6-1
TGTGCCAGCAGTAAAGAGACAGGGACTCAAGTCTCACCCCTCCACTTT
CASSKETGTQVSPLHF
>TRBJ1-6|-|-|TRBV3-1/TRBV3-2
TGTGCCAGCAGCAATGTACAGGGATCCAGCAATTCACCCCTCCACTTT
CASSNVQGSSNSPLHF
>TRBJ2-7|once|-|TRBV14
TGTGCCAGCAGCCAAGATACCCTTCCAGGGCCCAGAACCTACGAGCAGTACTTC
CASSQDTLPGPRTYEQYF
>TRBJ2-7|-|-|TRBV27
TGTGCCAGCAGTCTAACACAGGGAAGTTTCCCCTACGAGCAGTACTTC
CASSLTQGSFPYEQYF
>TRBJ2-7|-|TRBD2|TRBV11-2
TGTGCCAGCAGCTTTCAAACGGGAGGGGAGCAGCAGTACTTC
CASSFQTGGEQQYF
>TRBJ2-1|-|TRBD2|TRBV7-3
TGTGCCAGCAGCTTACGGGCGGGGGGCGCAGGAGGCAATGAGCAGTTCTTC
CASSLRAGGAGGNEQFF
>TRBJ2-3|-|-|TRBV2
TGTGCCAGACGATCCGGCATAGCGGACACAGATACGCAGTATTTT
CARRSGIADTDTQYF
>TRBJ1-1|-|TRBD1|TRBV27
TGTGCCAGCAGTTACTCCTCCGGGACAGCGAACACTGAAGCTTTCTTT
CASSYSSGTANTEAFF
>TRBJ1-1|-|-|TRBV15
TGTGCCACCAGCACAGAATTTTCCCCCAAGCACACTGAAGCTTTCTTT
CATSTEFSPKHTEAFF
>TRBJ2-1|-|TRBD2|TRBV4-2
TGTGCCAGCAGCCAAGTCCGAACTAGCGGGACCATTGAGCAGTTCTTC
CASSQVRTSGTIEQFF
>TRBJ2-3|-|-|TRBV7-3
TGTGCCAGCAGCTTAACGGGACACACAGATACGCAGTATTTT
CASSLTGHTDTQYF
>TRBJ1-2|-|TRBD1|TRBV18
TGTGCCAGCTCAACAATACAGGGGGCCAACTATGGCTACACCTTC
CASSTIQGANYGYTF
>TRBJ2-7|-|TRBD2|TRBV9
TGTGCCAGCAGCCCCCGAACTAGCGCTTTCGACGAGCAGTACTTC
CASSPRTSAFDEQYF
>TRBJ1-1|-|-|TRBV19
TGTGCCAGTAGTCCCCGGACAGTGAACACTGAAGCTTTCTTT
CASSPRTVNTEAFF
>TRBJ2-1|-|TRBD2|TRBV7-9
TGTGCCAGCAGCCGGACTAGCGGGCCTTACAATGAGCAGTTCTTC
CASSRTSGPYNEQFF
>TRBJ2-7|-|TRBD1|TRBV4-1
TGCGCCAGCAGCCAAGTACAGGGGCAGCAGTACTTC
CASSQVQGQQYF
>TRBJ1-3|-|-|TRBV2
TGTGCCAGCAGAGCGGACGGAGGAAACACCATATATTTT
CASRADGGNTIYF
>TRBJ2-7|-|TRBD2|TRBV3-1/TRBV3-2
TGTGCCAGCAGCCAAGATGATCGCCCTAGCGGGAGCCGTACCTACGAGCAGTACTTC
CASSQDDRPSGSRTYEQYF
>TRBJ1-6|-|-|TRBV27
TGTGCCAGCAGTTTTAACAGAGGGAATTCACCCCTCCACTTT
CASSFNRGNSPLHF
>TRBJ2-5|-|-|TRBV3-1/TRBV3-2
TGTGCCAGCAGCCAAAGTGGGCCAGCAGAGACCCAGTACTTC
CASSQSGPAETQYF
>TRBJ2-7|-|-|TRBV12-3/TRBV12-4
TGTGCCAGCAGTTTCAGCTACGAGCAGTACTTC
CASSFSYEQYF
>TRBJ1-1|-|-|TRBV5-5
TGTGCCAGCAGCTTGTGGAGGACTACTGAAGCTTTCTTT
CASSLWRTTEAFF
>TRBJ2-3|once|-|TRBV19
TGTGCCAGTAGTATTAGGGAGGCAGATACGCAGTATTTT
CASSIREADTQYF
>TRBJ2-1|once|TRBD2|TRBV29-1
TGCAGCGTTGAGGGCTACGGGACTAGAATGACTGAGCAGTTCTTC
CSVEGYGTRMTEQFF
>TRBJ1-2|-|-|TRBV9
TGTGCCAGCAGCGGGGGGGATGACTATGGCTACACCTTC
CASSGGDDYGYTF
>TRBJ2-7|once|-|TRBV24-1
TGTGCCACCAGTGATCCCAAGAGCTCCTACGAGCAGTACTTC
CATSDPKSSYEQYF
>TRBJ2-7|once|TRBD2|TRBV18
TGTGCCAGCTCAGGGGAGGGCGGGAAAACCTACGAGCAGTACTTC
CASSGEGGKTYEQYF
>TRBJ1-6|-|-|TRBV28
TGTGCCAGCAGCCAAGTACAGGGTCTTAATTCACCCCTCCACTTT
CASSQVQGLNSPLHF
>TRBJ2-7|-|-|TRBV27
TGTGCCAGCAGTTTATCGATAATGGAGATGGAGCAGTACTTC
CASSLSIMEMEQYF
>TRBJ1-2|-|-|TRBV18
TGTGCCAGCTCACCCGAACGGCTAGGGGGAAATGGCTACACCTTC
CASSPERLGGNGYTF
>TRBJ2-7|-|TRBD2|TRBV23-1
TGCGCCAGCAGTCAATTAAAGCTAGCGGCGTCCTACGAGCAGTACTTC
CASSQLKLAASYEQYF
>TRBJ2-5|-|TRBD2|TRBV27
TGTGCCAGCAGTCCATGGGGCGGGAGGGCCGCGAAGACCCAGTACTTC
CASSPWGGRAAKTQYF
>TRBJ2-6|-|TRBD1|TRBV9
TGTGCCAGCAGCCCACAGGGGGCTGGGGCCAACGTCCTGACTTTC
CASSPQGAGANVLTF
>TRBJ2-1|-|TRBD1|TRBV5-1
TGCGCCAGCAGCCCAGGACAGGGCCCCTACAATGAGCAGTTCTTC
CASSPGQGPYNEQFF
>TRBJ2-7|once|TRBD1|TRBV18
TGTGCCAGCTCACCACTCGACAGGGGTCCCTACGAGCAGTACTTC
CASSPLDRGPYEQYF
>TRBJ1-3|-|TRBD1|TRBV3-1/TRBV3-2
TGTGCCAGCAGCGCGTGGGCAGGGGGATCTGGAAACACCATATATTTT
CASSAWAGGSGNTIYF
>TRBJ1-4|-|TRBD1|TRBV7-2
TGTGCCAGCAGCTCCGCCGGGACAGATGAAAAACTGTTTTTT
CASSSAGTDEKLFF
>TRBJ1-6|-|-|TRBV7-9
TGTGCCAGCAGCTTATCAGGTTCAACCTCCTATAATTCACCCCTCCACTTT
CASSLSGSTSYNSPLHF
>TRBJ2-7|once|TRBD2|TRBV6-6
TGTGCCAGCAGTTCCGGACTAGCGGGAACCTACGAGCAGTACTTC
CASSSGLAGTYEQYF
>TRBJ1-6|once|TRBD1|TRBV4-1
TGCGCCAGCAGCCCCCGACAGGGGGAGAGCTCCTATAATTCACCCCTCCACTTT
CASSPRQGESSYNSPLHF
>TRBJ2-2|-|-|TRBV29-1
TGCAGCGTTGGACGGGAGCATATAGGCGGGGAGCTGTTTTTT
CSVGREHIGGELFF
>TRBJ2-7|-|-|TRBV13
TGTGCCAGCAGCCTCCTTGGCGCAGGCTACGAGCAGTACTTC
CASSLLGAGYEQYF
>TRBJ2-2|-|-|TRBV5-1
TGCGCCAGCAGCGTAGGCGGGTTAGCGAACACCGGGGAGCTGTTTTTT
CASSVGGLANTGELFF
>TRBJ2-2|-|TRBD1|TRBV27
TGTGCCAGCAGTTCCCGGGACAGGGGGTTTTCCGGGGAGCTGTTTTTT
CASSSRDRGFSGELFF
>TRBJ2-7|-|TRBD1|TRBV20-1
TGCAGTGTTGGACAGGGGAACGAGCAGTACTTC
CSVGQGNEQYF
>TRBJ1-6|-|TRBD1|TRBV6-5
TGTGCCAGCAGGGGGACAGTCTCCTATAATTCACCCCTCCACTTT
CASRGTVSYNSPLHF
>TRBJ1-5|-|TRBD1|TRBV5-1
TGCGCCAGCAGCTTGGGGACAGGTAATCAGCCCCAGCATTTT
CASSLGTGNQPQHF